This entry lists 14 T cell receptor beta chains sequenced from one sample in a study of blood T cells in healthy people across ages. A sample-barcoded 5' primer and a J-beta primer mix were used in a second PCR of roughly 7 to 12 cycles. From the 5' RACE reads, TCRdb called clonotypes with MiXCR, one entry per CDR3 protein. This table holds hundreds of thousands of distinct CDR3 sequences, about 61% found once. Sequenced sample: blood. These receptors originate from a man aged 40-55 years in good health.

The V gene is TRBV10-3, the J gene TRBJ2-1; D is uncertain. Trimming removed 5 bases from V and 6 bases from J, with 14 bases in between. CDR3 length equals 14 residues. Germline CDR1 and CDR2: ENHRY and SYGVKD. The CDR3 spells CAISPFTVSNEQFF. The CDR3 nucleotides are TGTGCCATCAGTCCTTTCACCGTGAGCAATGAGCAGTTCTTC.

As regards this clonotype: One junction end disagrees with the germline gene, perhaps due to a read error. J is TRBJ2-3 and V is TRBV3-1; TRBD2 matches at 9 bases. Germline lookup yields CDR1 LGHDT and CDR2 YNNKEL (reference sequence). The CDR3 extends over 16 amino acids. CDR3 sequence: CTSSHFPSGETDTQYF. The CDR3 DNA follows: TGTACCAGCAGCCATTTCCCTAGCGGGGAAACAGATACGCAGTATTTT.

The rearrangement links TRBV5-1 to TRBJ1-4; TRBD1 agrees at 7 bases. This CDR3 is built from 16 residues. Trimming cost V 1 base and J 3 bases; bases outside gene matches: 6. The germline CDR1 and CDR2 sequences are SGHRS and YFSETQ. CDR3: CASSLLKGAANEKLFF. The CDR3 DNA reads as TGCGCCAGCAGCTTGTTGAAGGGGGCGGCTAATGAAAAACTGTTTTTT.

With respect to this clonotype: A junction end diverges from the germline sequence, so it may reflect a read error. The chain carries TRBV4-2 and TRBJ1-2; 7 bases line up with TRBD1. The germline gives CDR1 LGHNA, CDR2 YNFKEQ. The CDR3 length is 16 residues. This CDR3 reads CASGQKKTGNVYGYTF. CDR3 DNA sequence: TGTGCCAGCGGCCAAAAAAAGACAGGGAATGTCTATGGCTACACCTTC.

This chain links TRBV9 with TRBJ2-4; no definite D call. The CDR3 has 12 residues. With 4 bases removed from V and 10 bases from J, the gap between germline ends came to 12 bases. The germline CDR1 and CDR2 sequences are SGDLS and YYNGEE. In DNA, the CDR3 is TGTGCCAGCAGCCCAAACCAGGCGATTCAGTACTTC. As protein: CASSPNQAIQYF.

The V call is TRBV7-2, the J call TRBJ2-4; 10 bases fit TRBD2. The CDR3 covers 18 residues. V was pared by 5 bases and J by 7 bases, with 17 bases of the junction left unmatched. Germline V lookup: CDR1 SGHTA, CDR2 FQGNSA. In DNA, the CDR3 is TGTGCCAGCAGCCGGGAAAGCGGGAGGGCCTTCCGTTCCAACATTCAGTACTTC. Its translation is CASSRESGRAFRSNIQYF.

This clonotype was seen only a few times. The J gene is TRBJ2-3, the V gene TRBV20-1, with 9 bases identical to TRBD2. The CDR3 consists of 21 residues. Trimming cost V 3 bases and J 2 bases; bases outside gene matches: 24. Per germline, CDR1 DFQATT and CDR2 SNEGSKA (reference sequence). CDR3 nucleotide sequence: TGCAGTGCTAGCTGGGCGGGGGGGCCCGGCCAGGCCAGTGGTTTCACAGATACGCAGTATTTT. It translates to CSASWAGGPGQASGFTDTQYF.

The genes are TRBV25-1 and TRBJ2-5; D is tentatively TRBD1 or TRBD2 (5 bases each). The CDR3 is made up of 16 amino acids. Germline CDR1 reads MGHDK; CDR2 reads SYGVNS. The V and J ends lost 4 bases and 5 bases respectively, with 20 bases between them. The CDR3 reads CASSAWSWGSRETQYF. CDR3 nucleotide sequence: TGTGCCAGCAGTGCTTGGTCGTGGGGGAGTCGGGAGACCCAGTACTTC.

There are a few counts of this clonotype. The CDR3 reads CASSVYDGRNSPLHF. The CDR3 bases are TGTGCCAGCAGCGTTTACGACGGTAGAAATTCACCCCTCCACTTT. The V and J genes are TRBV9 and TRBJ1-6; the D is unclear. Per the germline V gene, CDR1 is SGDLS and CDR2 is YYNGEE. V lost 2 bases and J 7 bases, leaving 13 bases between the germline ends. The CDR3 totals 15 residues.

This sequence joins TRBV5-1 and TRBJ1-1, with 7 bases that match TRBD1. J was trimmed by 4 bases and V by 4 bases; bases with no gene match: 10. This CDR3 contains 15 residues. In germline, CDR1 is SGHRS, CDR2 YFSETQ. CDR3 amino acids: CASSPDREKGTEAFF. Written as DNA, the CDR3 is TGCGCCAGCAGCCCTGACAGGGAAAAGGGCACTGAAGCTTTCTTT. Full variable domain (outside the CDR3, taken from reference TRBV5-1 and TRBJ1-1): KAGVTQTPRYLIKTRGQQVTLSCSPISGHRSVSWYQQTPGQGLQFLFEYFSETQRNKGNFPGRFSGRQFSNSRSEMNVSTLELGDSALYLCASSPDREKGTEAFFGQGTRLTVV.

V and J are TRBV12-5 and TRBJ2-1; 8 bases align to TRBD1. The J call may be incorrect, as the DNA end agrees better with TRBJ2-7. Germline-derived CDR1 and CDR2 are LGHNT and FRNRAP. The CDR3 totals 15 residues. The chain's CDR3 is CASGLVGGQDNEQYF. CDR3 sequence (DNA): TGTGCTAGTGGTTTGGTTGGGGGACAGGACAATGAGCAGTACTTC.

The V and J genes are TRBV6-2 or TRBV6-3 and TRBJ2-1; 7 bases fit TRBD1. The J segment lost 4 bases and the V segment lost 1 base, leaving 10 bases of the junction unmatched. Per germline, CDR1 MNHEY and CDR2 SVGEGT. There are 17 residues in the CDR3. CDR3 region: CASSYLVTGMIYNEQFF. The CDR3 nucleotides read TGTGCCAGCAGTTACTTAGTGACAGGGATGATTTACAATGAGCAGTTCTTC.

A word on this clonotype: This clone may be a read error of a much larger clone one base away. The chain has TRBV29-1 and TRBJ2-4; 7 positions agree with TRBD1. The DNA end is more similar to TRBJ2-7, so the J call may be wrong. The CDR3 contains 14 residues. CDR1 and CDR2 (germline): SQVTM, ANQGSEA. CDR3 amino acids: CGVVWDSHFYEQYF. The CDR3 region has the DNA TGCGGCGTGGTATGGGACAGCCATTTCTACGAGCAGTACTTC.

At least ten counts were recorded for this clonotype. The rearrangement links TRBV28 to TRBJ2-7; D is unclear. Germline V gives CDR1 MDHEN, CDR2 SYDVKM. The length of the CDR3 is 13 residues. CDR3 DNA: TGTCTACGGTCCGGGCGAAATCCGGGCGAGCAGTACTTC. It yields the protein CLRSGRNPGEQYF.